These 23 T cell receptor beta chains were all obtained from the same sample, sequenced in a study of T cell changes during pregnancy in multiple sclerosis. Profiling relied on immunoSEQ multiplex PCR, and the TCRdb table lists in-frame clones only, not all of them. The sample includes tens of thousands of clones, 85% to 95% of them seen just once. The sample in question was peripheral blood, obtained before pregnancy. The source of these receptors is a female donor with multiple sclerosis, enrolled in a pregnancy study.

The rearrangement links TRBV6-4 to TRBJ1-1; tentative D call: TRBD1 (5 bases). CDR1 is MRHNA and CDR2 is SNTAGT in the germline V gene. The CDR3 sequence is 15 residues long. V was clipped by 0 bases and J by 1 base, with 9 bases between them. CDR3 in amino acids: CASSDSGQSNTEAFF. The CDR3 DNA sequence: TGTGCCAGCAGTGACTCGGGGCAGTCGAACACTGAAGCTTTCTTT.

The V gene is TRBV30, the J gene TRBJ1-1; TRBD1 aligns across 8 bases. Germline V gives CDR1 GTSNPN, CDR2 SVGIG (reference sequence). This CDR3 is built from 14 residues. Trimming took 2 bases from V and 5 from J; bases not matched to a gene: 7. CDR3 nucleotide sequence: TGTGCCTGGAGTCAGGGGGCCGGCGGTACTGAAGCTTTCTTT. The encoded protein is CAWSQGAGGTEAFF.

This clone was counted once. The chain carries TRBV28 and TRBJ2-7; 8 nucleotides align to TRBD2. The length of the CDR3 is 15 residues. The germline CDR1 and CDR2 sequences are MDHEN and SYDVKM. Trimming at V came to 1 base and at J to 1 base, leaving 3 bases not matched to a gene. The DNA for the CDR3 is TGTGCCAGCAGTTTATTTCGCGGGAGGTCCTACGAGCAGTACTTC. Amino acid sequence: CASSLFRGRSYEQYF.

This clone was seen only once. The gene calls are TRBV5-1 and TRBJ2-7; 10 positions match TRBD2. Germline CDR1 and CDR2: SGHRS and YFSETQ. V shed 5 bases, J shed 4 bases, and the junction held 12 bases outside the gene matches. The CDR3 covers 16 residues. The CDR3 protein is CASSRQIAGGPYEQYF. CDR3 nucleotide sequence: TGCGCCAGCAGTAGGCAAATAGCGGGAGGACCTTACGAGCAGTACTTC.

The rearrangement joins TRBV19 to TRBJ2-3; TRBD2 matches at 9 bases. V shed 0 bases and J 5 bases; nucleotides not matched to a gene: 6. CDR1 and CDR2 (germline): LNHDA, SQIVND (reference sequence). The CDR3 is made up of 16 amino acids. The CDR3 DNA sequence: TGTGCCAGTAGTATAGATCAACTAGCGGGTATAGATACGCAGTATTTT. Amino acid sequence: CASSIDQLAGIDTQYF.

The rearrangement links TRBV30 to TRBJ2-5, with a weak D call TRBD2 (6 bases). Between the trimmed V and J ends, which lost 0 bases and 5 bases, there was a span of 10 bases. This CDR3 is built from 13 residues. Germline assignment: CDR1 GTSNPN and CDR2 SVGIG (reference sequence). The CDR3 DNA reads as TGTGCCTGGAGTGTACGGGGGAGGGAGACCCAGTACTTC. It specifies CAWSVRGRETQYF.

The chain uses TRBV7-9 and TRBJ2-7, with 9 positions matching TRBD1. J gave up 1 base and V 2 bases, and 9 bases lay outside the gene matches. The CDR3 totals 17 residues. CDR1 is SEHNR and CDR2 is FQNEAQ in the germline V gene (reference sequence). In DNA form, the CDR3 reads TGTGCCAGCAGCTTAAGGACCCCGGGACAGGGATCCTACGAGCAGTACTTC. This gives the protein CASSLRTPGQGSYEQYF.

The V and J genes are TRBV19 and TRBJ1-1, with a weak D call TRBD1 (6 bases). The ends were cut back, 3 bases at V and 5 bases at J, with 16 bases in the middle. CDR1 and CDR2 from the germline V gene are LNHDA and SQIVND (reference sequence). This CDR3 has 15 residues. The CDR3: CASSMISGRGTEAFF. The CDR3 DNA is TGTGCCAGTAGTATGATTTCTGGCAGGGGAACTGAAGCTTTCTTT.

V is TRBV28 and J is TRBJ2-4; 12 bases align to TRBD2. Germline CDR1 is MDHEN and CDR2 is SYDVKM. The CDR3 has 17 residues. V lost 2 bases and J lost 8; bases outside the gene matches: 10. The CDR3 DNA is TGTGCCAGCAGTTTACTGCTAGCGGGAGGGCCATCGGACATTCAGTACTTC. Translated: CASSLLLAGGPSDIQYF.

With respect to this clone: At one end, the junction sequence differs from germline, possibly due to a read error. This chain connects TRBV7-7 to TRBJ2-5; D may be TRBD2 (6 bases). The germline V gene encodes CDR1 SSHAT and CDR2 FNYEAQ (reference sequence). This CDR3 has 14 amino acids. For the CDR3, the DNA is TGTGCTAGCAGCTTAGGGCGGGGATCGGAGACCCAGTACTTC. This translates into CASSLGRGSETQYF. Combining the CDR3 with reference TRBV7-7 and TRBJ2-5 gives the whole variable domain GAGVSQSPRYKVTKRGQDVTLRCDPISSHATLYWYQQALGQGPEFLTYFNYEAQPDKSGLPSDRFSAERPEGSISTLTIQRTEQRDSAMYRCASSLGRGSETQYFGPGTRLLVL.

The genes are TRBV19 and TRBJ2-1; D may be TRBD2 (5 bases). CDR1 and CDR2 from the germline V gene are LNHDA and SQIVND (reference sequence). CDR3 length: 16 amino acids. With 6 bases removed from V and 9 bases from J, the gap between germline ends came to 24 bases. CDR3 region: CASSLTSKMGISEQFF. The CDR3 region has the DNA TGTGCCAGTAGCCTCACTAGTAAGATGGGCATAAGTGAGCAGTTCTTC. Supplemented by reference TRBV19 and TRBJ2-1, the full variable domain reads DGGITQSPKYLFRKEGQNVTLSCEQNLNHDAMYWYRQDPGQGLRLIYYSQIVNDFQKGDIAEGYSVSREKKESFPLTVTSAQKNPTAFYLCASSLTSKMGISEQFFGPGTRLTVL.

V and J are TRBV4-3 and TRBJ2-3, with D perhaps matching TRBD2 (6 bases). This CDR3 has 16 amino acids. Per the germline V gene, CDR1 is LGHNA and CDR2 is YSLEER. V was pared by 3 bases and J by 6 bases, with 19 bases between. CDR3 sequence reads: CASSHGPGDQTDTQYF. The CDR3 nucleotides read TGCGCCAGCAGCCACGGTCCGGGAGACCAGACGGATACGCAGTATTTT.

The V call is TRBV11-2, the J call TRBJ2-1; 12 bases are shared with TRBD2. The germline V gene encodes CDR1 SGHAT and CDR2 FQNNGV. Trimming removed 1 base from V and 8 bases from J; junction bases left unmatched: 3. The CDR3 is 15 residues long. DNA for the CDR3: TGTGCCAGCAGCTTAGGACTAGCGGGAGAACATGAGCAGTTCTTC. Amino acids: CASSLGLAGEHEQFF.

For this clone: The junction does not match germline at one end; this may be a read error. The chain recombines TRBV18 with TRBJ1-1, with a weak D call TRBD1 (6 bases). The CDR3 loop spans 15 amino acids. Germline V gives CDR1 KGHSH, CDR2 LQKENI. CDR3: CASSLDRRGNSEAFF. As DNA, the CDR3 is TGTGCCAGCTCCCTCGACCGAAGGGGGAACTCTGAAGCTTTCTTT.

The genes are TRBV4-3 and TRBJ2-2; no firm D call. The V end was cut by 1 base, the J end by 4 bases, with 4 bases between. The V gene's germline CDR1 is LGHNA and CDR2 YSLEER. CDR3 length: 13 residues. The CDR3 DNA sequence: TGCGCCAGCAGCCAAGGGGCCACCGGGGAGCTGTTTTTT. This gives the protein CASSQGATGELFF.

The chain joins TRBV5-6 to TRBJ1-4; 8 bases align to TRBD1. The V gene's germline CDR1 is SGHDT and CDR2 YYEEEE. V lost 0 bases, J lost 7 bases, and 5 bases stayed unmatched. This CDR3 spans 15 amino acids. Here the CDR3 DNA reads TGTGCCAGCAGCTTGGCTGCAGGGGGCGGTGAAAAACTGTTTTTT. Encoded protein: CASSLAAGGGEKLFF. The full variable domain, with the rest looked up from reference TRBV5-6 and TRBJ1-4, is DAGVTQSPTHLIKTRGQQVTLRCSPKSGHDTVSWYQQALGQGPQFIFQYYEEEERQRGNFPDRFSGHQFPNYSSELNVNALLLGDSALYLCASSLAAGGGEKLFFGSGTQLSVL.

The chain combines TRBV4-1 with TRBJ1-2; 9 bases match TRBD1. V gave up 1 base and J gave up 2 bases; unmatched junction bases: 5. The CDR3 is 16 amino acids. CDR1 and CDR2 from the germline V gene are MGHRA and YSYEKL. In nucleotides, the CDR3 is TGCGCCAGCAGCCAAGCGGGGACAGGGTCCAACTATGGCTACACCTTC. Translation: CASSQAGTGSNYGYTF.

The chain recombines TRBV15 with TRBJ2-6; no reliable D call. CDR3 length: 16 residues. Germline V gene sequence: CDR1 LNHNV, CDR2 YYDKDF (reference sequence). The V gene lost 3 bases and the J gene lost 1 base, with 10 bases spanning the gap. The CDR3 sequence: CATSSLDISGANVLTF. Written as DNA, the CDR3 is TGTGCCACCAGCAGCCTCGACATATCTGGGGCCAACGTCCTGACTTTC.

The chain recombines TRBV13 with TRBJ2-3, with D possibly matching TRBD2 (7 bases). V lost 5 bases, J lost 4 bases, and 19 bases lay in between. Germline V gives CDR1 PRHDT, CDR2 FYEKMQ (reference sequence). This CDR3 spans 16 amino acids. CDR3 sequence: CASSPGEGVFPDTQYF. The CDR3 DNA reads TGTGCCAGCAGCCCGGGGGAGGGGGTATTTCCAGATACGCAGTATTTT.

In its sample, this clone was seen once. The V and J genes are TRBV7-8 and TRBJ1-1, with D uncertain. Trimming removed 1 base at V and 8 bases at J, with 8 bases between. The CDR3 is 12 amino acids. Germline V lookup: CDR1 SGHVS, CDR2 FQNEAQ. This chain's CDR3 is CASSLDGEEAFF. The CDR3 DNA reads TGTGCCAGCAGCTTAGACGGGGAGGAAGCTTTCTTT.

The rearrangement uses TRBV28 and TRBJ2-5; 14 positions agree with TRBD2. The CDR3 consists of 19 residues. Germline CDR1 and CDR2: MDHEN and SYDVKM. V trimming: 6 bases; J trimming: 5 bases; junction bases outside the gene matches: 17. The DNA for the CDR3 is TGTGCCAGCAGGCCTCATAGGGGGACTAGCGGGAGTCGGATGGAGACCCAGTACTTC. As protein: CASRPHRGTSGSRMETQYF.

V usage is TRBV19 and J usage is TRBJ1-1; D unclear. CDR1 LNHDA and CDR2 SQIVND come from the germline V gene (reference sequence). This CDR3 is 16 amino acids long. The V end was cut by 3 bases, the J end by 0 bases, with 14 bases between. CDR3 DNA: TGTGCCAGTAGTATTGGTGGCACCACCCTGAACACTGAAGCTTTCTTT. This translates into CASSIGGTTLNTEAFF.

This sequence joins TRBV11-2 and TRBJ2-3, with a weak D call TRBD1 (6 bases). Germline values: CDR1 SGHAT, CDR2 FQNNGV. The CDR3 length is 16 residues. With 0 bases removed from V and 3 bases from J, the gap between germline ends came to 13 bases. CDR3 protein: CASSLEGWQGTDTQYF. DNA for the CDR3: TGTGCCAGCAGCTTAGAAGGTTGGCAGGGGACAGATACGCAGTATTTT.